What follows are 29 T cell receptor beta chains derived from one specimen sequenced in a study of T cell responses to AZD1222 COVID-19 vaccine. TCRdb keeps only in-frame clones here, not all; method: immunoSEQ multiplex PCR. Counted here are 150,000 to 200,000 clones, 91% occurring once; the ten biggest clones make up approximately 1.3%. This specimen consisted of peripheral blood, obtained 28 days after the second AZD1222 dose. These receptors were collected from an adult who received the AZD1222 COVID-19 vaccine.

The chain has TRBV7-2 and TRBJ1-2; D gene uncertain. Germline-derived CDR1 and CDR2 are SGHTA and FQGNSA. The length of the CDR3 is 14 residues. The V end was cut by 1 base, the J end by 8 bases, with 14 bases between. The CDR3 spells CASSLDWAGQGYTF. The CDR3 DNA reads as TGTGCCAGCAGCTTAGATTGGGCAGGCCAGGGCTACACCTTC.

This clone was observed once. The chain combines TRBV19 with TRBJ1-5, with TRBD1 matching over 9 bases. Germline V gene lookup returns CDR1 LNHDA and CDR2 SQIVND (reference sequence). This CDR3 has 17 amino acids. J was trimmed by 3 bases and V by 5 bases; bases with no gene match: 11. The CDR3 protein is CASSPYLGTGPNQPQHF. DNA of the CDR3: TGTGCCAGTAGTCCCTACCTAGGGACAGGGCCCAATCAGCCCCAGCATTTT.

The chain couples TRBV5-1 to TRBJ1-3; tentative D call: TRBD1 (5 bases). V gave up 0 bases and J gave up 8 bases, with 12 bases separating them. Germline V CDR1 and CDR2: SGHRS, YFSETQ. CDR3 size: 14 residues. In nucleotides, the CDR3 is TGCGCCAGCAGCTTGGTTGGGGCTGGCGACACCATATATTTT. It encodes CASSLVGAGDTIYF.

This clone was observed once. The chain uses TRBV25-1 and TRBJ1-4, with unresolved D. The CDR3 has 11 amino acids. Trimming shortened V by 4 bases and J by 8 bases, and 5 bases separated the two germline ends. Germline V gene sequence: CDR1 MGHDK, CDR2 SYGVNS. The DNA of the CDR3 is TGTGCCAGCAGTGTGACAGAAAAACTGTTTTTT. Its protein is CASSVTEKLFF. Full variable domain (missing parts from reference TRBV25-1 and TRBJ1-4): EADIYQTPRYLVIGTGKKITLECSQTMGHDKMYWYQQDPGMELHLIHYSYGVNSTEKGDLSSESTVSRIRTEHFPLTLESARPSHTSQYLCASSVTEKLFFGSGTQLSVL.

The rearrangement links TRBV3-1 (or the pseudogene TRBV3-2) to TRBJ1-4; unclear D gene. CDR3 length: 16 residues. Trimming took off 5 bases at V and 0 bases at J, with 13 bases between the two ends. CDR1 and CDR2 (germline): LGHDT, YNNKEL (reference sequence). CDR3 nucleotides: TGTGCCAGCAGCAACTTGGCAAGGCCAACTAATGAAAAACTGTTTTTT. Protein product: CASSNLARPTNEKLFF.

The V call is TRBV11-3, the J call TRBJ2-1; 12 bases match TRBD1. After removal of 5 bases from V and 9 bases from J, the junction contained 8 bases not matched to a gene. The CDR3 has 15 amino acids. Germline-derived CDR1 and CDR2 are SGHNT and YENEEA. CDR3: CASSQGQGAGGEQFF. Here the CDR3 DNA reads TGTGCCAGCAGCCAGGGACAGGGGGCTGGTGGTGAGCAGTTCTTC.

This clone was recorded only once. Other DNA sequences of this sample code for an identical CDR3. The chain is built from TRBV5-1 and TRBJ2-3; D gene ambiguous. CDR1 is SGHRS and CDR2 is YFSETQ in the germline V gene. V shed 0 bases and J shed 0 bases, with 8 bases lying between them. The CDR3 runs to 15 residues. The CDR3 here is CASSLDSTSTDTQYF. CDR3 DNA sequence: TGCGCCAGCAGCTTGGACAGTACTAGCACAGATACGCAGTATTTT.

The chain links TRBV7-2 to TRBJ2-4; tentatively, D is TRBD2 (6 bases). Trimming stripped 5 bases from V and 3 bases from J, with 17 bases between. CDR1 and CDR2 (germline): SGHTA, FQGNSA. This CDR3 spans 16 amino acids. CDR3 loop: CASSGDGAGGKNIQYF. The CDR3, as DNA: TGTGCCAGCAGCGGAGATGGGGCCGGGGGCAAAAACATTCAGTACTTC.

This chain links TRBV28 with TRBJ1-5; D not certain. The germline gives CDR1 MDHEN, CDR2 SYDVKM. CDR3 length: 14 amino acids. Trimming took off 2 bases at V and 2 bases at J, with 7 bases between the two ends. CDR3 in DNA: TGTGCCAGCAGTTTAGGTCAGCGCAATCAGCCCCAGCATTTT. Protein: CASSLGQRNQPQHF.

This clone is a singleton in its sample. The V gene is TRBV6-5, the J gene TRBJ2-1, with D possibly called TRBD1 or TRBD2 (5 bases each). V was clipped by 0 bases and J by 8 bases, with 11 bases between them. In germline, CDR1 is MNHEY, CDR2 SVGAGI. The CDR3 covers 14 residues. CDR3 region: CASSYSMWGYEQFF. The CDR3 coding sequence is TGTGCCAGCAGTTACTCGATGTGGGGGTATGAGCAGTTCTTC.

The chain couples TRBV15 to TRBJ2-1, with D tentatively TRBD2 (5 bases). There are 17 residues in the CDR3. Germline loops: CDR1 LNHNV, CDR2 YYDKDF (reference sequence). The V end was cut by 1 base, the J end by 8 bases, with 21 bases between. CDR3 sequence reads: CATSRVGSFAEAHEQFF. The CDR3 DNA reads as TGTGCCACCAGCAGAGTGGGGTCTTTTGCGGAGGCCCATGAGCAGTTCTTC.

The chain joins TRBV29-1 to TRBJ2-7; TRBD2 might be the D (6 bases). CDR1 and CDR2 (germline): SQVTM, ANQGSEA. Trimming left V 7 bases short and J 6 bases short, with 19 bases between. The CDR3 contains 13 residues. CDR3 loop: CSGIWIGGGEQYF. The CDR3 nucleotides read TGCAGCGGCATTTGGATCGGGGGTGGCGAGCAGTACTTC.

This chain links TRBV5-1 with TRBJ2-2; TRBD1 matches at 8 bases. CDR1 and CDR2 from the germline V gene are SGHRS and YFSETQ. The CDR3 is 17 residues long. V was clipped by 0 bases and J by 4 bases; unmatched bases: 8. The CDR3 is CASSLGTGIGSTGELFF. For the CDR3, the DNA is TGCGCCAGCAGCTTGGGGACAGGGATAGGGTCCACCGGGGAGCTGTTTTTT.

The chain uses TRBV12-5 and TRBJ1-5; 7 bases are a match to TRBD1. The trim removed 6 bases at V and 2 bases at J, leaving 13 bases unmatched. CDR1 is LGHNT and CDR2 is FRNRAP in the germline V gene. This CDR3 is 17 amino acids long. The CDR3 loop is CASGPDRAGTGNQPQHF. CDR3 in DNA: TGTGCTAGTGGCCCAGACAGGGCCGGTACGGGCAATCAGCCCCAGCATTTT.

The chain combines TRBV4-3 with TRBJ2-7, with TRBD2 identical over 8 bases. The germline gives CDR1 LGHNA, CDR2 YSLEER. V trimming: 0 bases; J trimming: 5 bases; junction bases outside the gene matches: 6. CDR3 length equals 15 residues. CDR3 bases: TGCGCCAGCAGCCAAGATGTCCGGGGGGGCCACGAGCAGTACTTC. Its translation is CASSQDVRGGHEQYF.

The sample holds one count of this clone. CDR3 amino acids: CAISGDGSYEQYF. The CDR3 DNA follows: TGTGCCATCAGTGGGGACGGGTCCTACGAGCAGTACTTC. J is TRBJ2-7 and V is TRBV10-3; possibly TRBD1 or TRBD2 for D (5 bases each). This CDR3 spans 13 amino acids. V lost 4 bases to trimming and J lost 1 base, with 8 bases between them. Germline V gene data show CDR1 as ENHRY and CDR2 as SYGVKD.

This rearrangement joins TRBV5-1 to TRBJ2-2, with 9 positions matching TRBD2. Germline V gene sequence: CDR1 SGHRS, CDR2 YFSETQ. CDR3 length equals 16 residues. V lost 3 bases to trimming and J lost 1 base; unmatched junction nucleotides: 4. CDR3 loop: CASSYPSGKNTGELFF. CDR3 coding DNA: TGCGCCAGCAGCTATCCTAGCGGGAAGAACACCGGGGAGCTGTTTTTT.

The chain has TRBV5-6 and TRBJ1-3; D remains unclear. The CDR3 runs to 16 residues. The germline gives CDR1 SGHDT, CDR2 YYEEEE. V was cut by 1 base and J by 3 bases, with 14 bases left in between. CDR3 nucleotide sequence: TGTGCCAGCAGCTTGTTTGTGGGATCGCGTGGAAACACCATATATTTT. This translates into CASSLFVGSRGNTIYF.

This clone was seen only once. V and J are TRBV11-2 and TRBJ2-7, with no clear D. Germline V CDR1 and CDR2: SGHAT, FQNNGV. The length of the CDR3 is 14 residues. Trimming left V 5 bases short and J 1 base short, with 12 bases between. CDR3 coding DNA: TGTGCCAGCAGCCAACTATTAGGGTCCTACGAGCAGTACTTC. It is translated as CASSQLLGSYEQYF.

The chain carries TRBV29-1 and TRBJ2-2, with D tentatively TRBD2 (6 bases). V shed 0 bases and J shed 1 base, with 15 bases lying between them. CDR1 is SQVTM, CDR2 ANQGSEA, per germline. The CDR3 is 17 residues long. The CDR3 DNA sequence: TGCAGCGTTGAAGATTTCCGGAAAGCGGGGAACACCGGGGAGCTGTTTTTT. Encoded protein: CSVEDFRKAGNTGELFF.

The chain employs TRBV27 and TRBJ1-6; D remains unclear. The length of the CDR3 is 14 residues. CDR1 and CDR2 from the germline V gene are MNHEY and SMNVEV (reference sequence). Trimming took off 4 bases at V and 4 bases at J, with 8 bases between the two ends. The DNA for the CDR3 is TGTGCCAGCAGTTATGCCTCGTATAATTCACCCCTCCACTTT. Its translation is CASSYASYNSPLHF.

The chain combines TRBV12-3 or TRBV12-4 with TRBJ1-1; D remains unclear. The CDR3 is 12 residues long. V lost 3 bases and J 4 bases, leaving 6 bases between the germline ends. In nucleotides, the CDR3 is TGTGCCAGCAGTTTTGGACTCACTGAAGCTTTCTTT. This codes for CASSFGLTEAFF.

J is TRBJ1-1 and V is TRBV9; a weak D match, TRBD1 (6 bases). Germline V gives CDR1 SGDLS, CDR2 YYNGEE. The CDR3 loop spans 13 amino acids. The V gene lost 0 bases and the J gene lost 11 bases, with 14 bases spanning the gap. The CDR3 region is CASSVGRKGEAFF. In DNA, the CDR3 is TGTGCCAGCAGCGTAGGAAGGAAGGGGGAGGCTTTCTTT.

The rearrangement links TRBV2 to TRBJ1-2, with TRBD1 matching 8 bases. CDR3 length: 15 amino acids. CDR1 is SNHLY and CDR2 is FYNNEI in the germline V gene. J gave up 2 bases and V 2 bases, and 4 bases lay outside the gene matches. CDR3 residues: CASSESRGRNYGYTF. The CDR3 DNA reads TGTGCCAGCAGTGAATCCAGGGGGCGGAACTATGGCTACACCTTC.

The chain combines TRBV10-3 with TRBJ2-1, with TRBD2 identical over 11 bases. V lost 3 bases and J lost 5; bases outside the gene matches: 12. CDR3 length: 18 amino acids. Germline V CDR1 and CDR2: ENHRY, SYGVKD. CDR3 DNA sequence: TGTGCCATCAGTGAAACCCTAATAGCGGGAGGGCCGAACAATGAGCAGTTCTTC. This translates into CAISETLIAGGPNNEQFF.

The CDR3 nucleotides read TGCGCCAGCAGCGCCGGGACAGGAAGGGGCCCAGAGACCCAGTACTTC. Protein: CASSAGTGRGPETQYF. The rearrangement uses TRBV5-1 and TRBJ2-5; 8 bases are shared with TRBD1. The germline V gene encodes CDR1 SGHRS and CDR2 YFSETQ. After removal of 4 bases from V and 4 bases from J, the junction contained 12 bases not matched to a gene. The CDR3 length is 16 residues.

The genes are TRBV27 and TRBJ2-7; 8 bases are shared with TRBD2. The trim removed 6 bases at V and 4 bases at J, leaving 11 bases unmatched. CDR3 length: 15 amino acids. Germline values: CDR1 MNHEY, CDR2 SMNVEV (reference sequence). The CDR3 DNA reads TGTGCCAGCAGCCCTACGGGCGGGGGGAGGTACGAGCAGTACTTC. Translation: CASSPTGGGRYEQYF.

This clone has just one count. The chain links TRBV6-1 to TRBJ2-3; TRBD2 aligns across 10 bases. Germline CDR1 and CDR2: MNHNS and SASEGT. The trim removed 3 bases at V and 1 base at J, leaving 4 bases unmatched. The CDR3 covers 16 residues. The CDR3 loop reads CASSDLSGGRTDTQYF. As DNA, the CDR3 is TGTGCCAGCAGTGATCTTAGCGGGGGGCGCACAGATACGCAGTATTTT.

The chain is built from TRBV9 and TRBJ1-1, with D possibly matching TRBD1 (5 bases). Germline V gene sequence: CDR1 SGDLS, CDR2 YYNGEE. The V end was cut by 0 bases, the J end by 4 bases, with 13 bases between. The CDR3 is made up of 15 amino acids. As DNA, the CDR3 is TGTGCCAGCAGCGTAGGGACGTTGGGGGTCACTGAAGCTTTCTTT. Translation gives CASSVGTLGVTEAFF.